Below, 2 T cell receptor beta chains from the same sample are listed, as sequenced in a study of blood T cells in healthy people across ages. Combining a sample-barcoded 5' primer with a J-beta primer mix, a second PCR ran for roughly 6 to 12 cycles. Each CDR3 protein is one row after TCRdb ran MiXCR on the 5' RACE reads. The sample holds approximately 800,000 distinct CDR3 sequences, roughly three fifths seen once. The sequenced sample consisted of blood. The origin of the receptors is a man aged 35-49 years in good health.

V gene TRBV3-1 combines with J gene TRBJ2-5; D gene ambiguous. The ends were cut back, 4 bases at V and 2 bases at J, with 11 bases in the middle. This CDR3 region has 14 residues. Germline loops: CDR1 LGHDT, CDR2 YNNKEL (reference sequence). Here the CDR3 reads CASSPFRGQETQYF. The CDR3 bases are TGTGCCAGCAGCCCGTTCCGAGGTCAAGAGACCCAGTACTTC.

V and J are TRBV20-1 and TRBJ2-2; D may correspond to TRBD1 or TRBD2 (5 bases each). Trimming took 3 bases from V and 1 from J, leaving 15 bases between them. Per germline, CDR1 DFQATT and CDR2 SNEGSKA (reference sequence). This CDR3 is 16 amino acids long. CDR3 sequence: CSARDRDGGNTGELFF. For the CDR3, the DNA is TGCAGTGCTAGGGATCGGGATGGGGGGAACACCGGGGAGCTGTTTTTT.